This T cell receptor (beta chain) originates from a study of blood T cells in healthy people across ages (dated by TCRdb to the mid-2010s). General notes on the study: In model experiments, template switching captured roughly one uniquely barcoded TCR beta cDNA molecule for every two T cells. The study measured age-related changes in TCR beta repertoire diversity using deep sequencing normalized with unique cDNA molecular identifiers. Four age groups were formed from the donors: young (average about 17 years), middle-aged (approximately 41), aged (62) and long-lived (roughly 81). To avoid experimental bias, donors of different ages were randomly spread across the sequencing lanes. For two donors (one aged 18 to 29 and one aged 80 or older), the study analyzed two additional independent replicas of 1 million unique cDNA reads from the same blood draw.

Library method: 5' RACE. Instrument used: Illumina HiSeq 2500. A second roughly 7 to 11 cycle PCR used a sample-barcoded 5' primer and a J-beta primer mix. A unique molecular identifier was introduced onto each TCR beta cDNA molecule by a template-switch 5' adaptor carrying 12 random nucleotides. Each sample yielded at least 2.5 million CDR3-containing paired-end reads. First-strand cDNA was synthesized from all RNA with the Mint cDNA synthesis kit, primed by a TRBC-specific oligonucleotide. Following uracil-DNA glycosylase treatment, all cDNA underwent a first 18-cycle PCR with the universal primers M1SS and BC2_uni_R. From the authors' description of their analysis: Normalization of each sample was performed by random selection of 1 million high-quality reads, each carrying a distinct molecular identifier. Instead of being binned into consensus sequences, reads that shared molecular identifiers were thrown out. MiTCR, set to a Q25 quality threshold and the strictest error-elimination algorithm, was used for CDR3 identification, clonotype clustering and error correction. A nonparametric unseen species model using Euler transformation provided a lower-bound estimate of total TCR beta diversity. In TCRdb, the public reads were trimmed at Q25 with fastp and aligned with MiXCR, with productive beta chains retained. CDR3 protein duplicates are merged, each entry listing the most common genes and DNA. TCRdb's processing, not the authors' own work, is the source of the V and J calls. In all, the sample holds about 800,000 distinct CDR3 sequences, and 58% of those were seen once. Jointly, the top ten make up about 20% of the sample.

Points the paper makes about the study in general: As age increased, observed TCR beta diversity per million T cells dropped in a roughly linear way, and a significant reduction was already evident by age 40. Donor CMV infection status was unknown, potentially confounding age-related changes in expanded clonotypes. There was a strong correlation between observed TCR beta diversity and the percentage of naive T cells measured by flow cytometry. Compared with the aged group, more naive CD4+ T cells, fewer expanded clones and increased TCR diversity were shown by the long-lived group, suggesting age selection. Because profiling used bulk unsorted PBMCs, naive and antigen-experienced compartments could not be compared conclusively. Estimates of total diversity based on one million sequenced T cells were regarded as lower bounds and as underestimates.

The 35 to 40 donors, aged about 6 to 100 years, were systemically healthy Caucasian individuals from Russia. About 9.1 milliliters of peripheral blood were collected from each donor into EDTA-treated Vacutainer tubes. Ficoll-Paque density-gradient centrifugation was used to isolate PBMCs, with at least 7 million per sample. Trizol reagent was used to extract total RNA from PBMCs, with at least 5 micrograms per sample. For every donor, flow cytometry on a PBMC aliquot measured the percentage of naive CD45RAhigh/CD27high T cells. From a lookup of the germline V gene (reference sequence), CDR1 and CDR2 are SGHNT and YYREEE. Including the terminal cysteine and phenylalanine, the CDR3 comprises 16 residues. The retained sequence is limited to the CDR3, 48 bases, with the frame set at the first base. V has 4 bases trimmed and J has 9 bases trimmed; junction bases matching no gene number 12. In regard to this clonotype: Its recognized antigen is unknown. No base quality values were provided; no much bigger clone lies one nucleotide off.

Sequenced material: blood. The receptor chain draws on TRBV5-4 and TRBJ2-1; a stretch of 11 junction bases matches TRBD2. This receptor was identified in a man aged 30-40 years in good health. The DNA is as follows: TGTGCCAGCAGCGGGATAGCGGGAGGGCCTTTAAGTGAGCAGTTCTTC. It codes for CASSGIAGGPLSEQFF.